Sequencing of this T cell receptor (beta chain) was carried out in a study of PD-L1 blockade in urothelial cancer. Study in general: Atezolizumab 1,200 mg was given intravenously every 3 weeks, starting 2014. Samples came from 3 weeks, at the second dose, and 6 weeks into treatment. Blood-derived samples held a median roughly 150,000 T cells. Study-wide results and limits: Durable-benefit cases showed more tumor-associated blood clone expansion at 3 weeks.

This clone appeared once. Its antigen is currently unknown. Unmatched junction bases numbered 2, after V lost 5 bases and J lost 2 bases. The germline CDR1 and CDR2 sequences are SEHNR and FQNEAQ (reference sequence). The CDR3 sequence is 15 residues long. Clones were sequenced by immunoSEQ multiplex PCR, and TCRdb holds only the in-frame ones, with some missing. The table records 71,000 or so clones, approximately 88% of them present only once. The chain combines TRBV7-9 with TRBJ2-2; 10 bases match TRBD2. Here the sequenced sample was PBMCs, taken around atezolizumab (anti-PD-L1) treatment. The TCR comes from a man aged 55 to 69 with urothelial cancer. CDR3 coding DNA: TGTGCCAGCAGCAGGACTAGCGGAAACACCGGGGAGCTGTTTTTT. Protein: CASSRTSGNTGELFF.